This entry features one TCR beta chain sequence. Its antigen is not identified. This sample stems from a study of OX40 agonist ivuxolimab in advanced cancers. The overall study: Patients enrolled in dose escalation were diagnosed with hepatocellular carcinoma, melanoma, renal cell or head and neck cancer.

The CDR3 totals 17 residues. Trimming removed 3 bases from V and 0 bases from J; junction bases left unmatched: 9. CDR1 and CDR2 (germline): SGHDT, YYEEEE. Cycle 7 day 1, cycle 4 day 1, and baseline were the timepoints at which blood was sampled. TCRdb keeps only in-frame clones here, not all; method: immunoSEQ multiplex PCR. Among 55,000 to 85,000 clones listed, around 86% were seen once. Study-wide points: The average count of expanded clones was higher among CD8+ T cells than among CD4+. Low normalized T-cell clonal expansion also characterized some of the nonresponders.

The V call is TRBV5-6, the J call TRBJ2-3; 8 bases align to TRBD1. This sequence was found in an adult with an advanced solid tumor such as melanoma, head and neck, liver or kidney cancer. The source material was CD4+ or CD8+ T cells sorted from blood, sampled in a trial of the OX40 agonist ivuxolimab. In nucleotides, the CDR3 is TGTGCCAGCAGCTCGACAGGGACAGGCACTAGCACAGATACGCAGTATTTT. Translating it yields CASSSTGTGTSTDTQYF.